This T cell receptor (beta chain) was found in a study of shared clonotypes between healthy human individuals. Data came from immunoSEQ multiplex PCR; TCRdb stores just in-frame clones and leaves some out. The sample has 450,000 to 500,000 clones, about 78% seen once. CDR1 and CDR2 from the germline V gene are SGHTA and FQGNSA. Trimming left V 1 base short and J 8 bases short, with 11 bases between. This CDR3 has 13 amino acids. Source material: PBMCs. This chain uses TRBV7-2 with TRBJ2-5; tentatively, D is TRBD1 (6 bases). The source is a woman aged 40 to 50 in good health. Some clones in this sample may be carry-over from other donors' samples. This chain's CDR3 is CASSLGGQGTQYF. CDR3 DNA: TGTGCCAGCAGCTTAGGGGGGCAAGGCACCCAGTACTTC.